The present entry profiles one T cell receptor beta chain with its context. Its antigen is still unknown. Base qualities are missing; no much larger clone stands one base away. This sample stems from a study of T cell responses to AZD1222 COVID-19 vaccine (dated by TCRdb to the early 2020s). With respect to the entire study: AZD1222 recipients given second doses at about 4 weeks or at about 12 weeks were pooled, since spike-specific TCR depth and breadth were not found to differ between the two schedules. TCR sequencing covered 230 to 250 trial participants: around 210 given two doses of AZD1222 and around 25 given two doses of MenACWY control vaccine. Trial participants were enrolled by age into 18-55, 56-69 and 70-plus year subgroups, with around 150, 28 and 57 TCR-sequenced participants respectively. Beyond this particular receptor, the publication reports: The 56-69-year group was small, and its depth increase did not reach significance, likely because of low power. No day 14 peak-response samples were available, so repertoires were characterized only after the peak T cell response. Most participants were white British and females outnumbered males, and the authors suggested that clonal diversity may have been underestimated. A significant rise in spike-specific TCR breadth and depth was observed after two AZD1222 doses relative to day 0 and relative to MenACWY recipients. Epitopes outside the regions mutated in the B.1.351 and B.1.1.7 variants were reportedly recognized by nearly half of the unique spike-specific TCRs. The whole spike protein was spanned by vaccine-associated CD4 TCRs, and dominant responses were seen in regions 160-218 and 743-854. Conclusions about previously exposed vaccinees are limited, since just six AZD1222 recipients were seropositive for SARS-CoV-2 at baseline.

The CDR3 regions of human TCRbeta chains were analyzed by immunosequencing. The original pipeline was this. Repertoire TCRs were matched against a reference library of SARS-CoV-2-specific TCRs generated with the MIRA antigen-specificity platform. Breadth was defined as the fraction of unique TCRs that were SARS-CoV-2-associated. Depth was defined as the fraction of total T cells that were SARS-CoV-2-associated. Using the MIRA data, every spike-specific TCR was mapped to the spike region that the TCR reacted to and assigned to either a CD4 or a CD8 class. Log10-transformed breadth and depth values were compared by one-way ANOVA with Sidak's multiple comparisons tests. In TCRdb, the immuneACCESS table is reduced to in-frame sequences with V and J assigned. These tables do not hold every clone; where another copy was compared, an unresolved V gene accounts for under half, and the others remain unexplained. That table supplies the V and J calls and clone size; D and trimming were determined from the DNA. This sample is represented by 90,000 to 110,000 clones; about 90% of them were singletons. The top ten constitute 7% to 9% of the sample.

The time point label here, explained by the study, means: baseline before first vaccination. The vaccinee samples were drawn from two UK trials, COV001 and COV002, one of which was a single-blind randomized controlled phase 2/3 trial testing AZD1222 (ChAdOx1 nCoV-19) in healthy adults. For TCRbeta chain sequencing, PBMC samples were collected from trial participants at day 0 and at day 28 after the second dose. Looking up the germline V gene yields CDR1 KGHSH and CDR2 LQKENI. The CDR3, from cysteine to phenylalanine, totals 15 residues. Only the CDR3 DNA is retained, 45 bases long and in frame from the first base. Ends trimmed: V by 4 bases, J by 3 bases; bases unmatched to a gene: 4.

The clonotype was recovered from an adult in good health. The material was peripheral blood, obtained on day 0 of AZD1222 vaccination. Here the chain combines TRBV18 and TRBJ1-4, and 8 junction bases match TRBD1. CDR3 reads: CASSLPGGSNEKLFF. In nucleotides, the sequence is TGTGCCAGCTCACTCCCAGGGGGCTCTAATGAAAAACTGTTTTTT. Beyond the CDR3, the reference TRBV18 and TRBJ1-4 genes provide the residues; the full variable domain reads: NAGVMQNPRHLVRRRGQEARLRCSPMKGHSHVYWYRQLPEEGLKFMVYLQKENIIDESGMPKERFSAEFPKEGPSILRIQQVVRGDSAAYFCASSLPGGSNEKLFFGSGTQLSVL.